The 5 T cell receptor beta chains below all came from one sample that was sequenced in a study of blood T cell repertoires in COVID-19. Profiling relied on immunoSEQ multiplex PCR, and the TCRdb table lists in-frame clones only, not all of them. The profile shows 25,000 to 35,000 clones, around 90% of them singletons. The sample was peripheral blood. These receptors originate from a man between 60 and 70 years old with active COVID-19.

The V gene is TRBV6-6, the J gene TRBJ1-5; 12 positions agree with TRBD1. This CDR3 contains 19 residues. CDR1 is MNHNY, CDR2 SVGAGI, per germline (reference sequence). Germline trimming cut 5 bases from V and 1 base from J; bases unmatched to any gene: 12. The CDR3 DNA sequence: TGTGCCAGCAGTCCAGTTCCGGGACAGGGGGCTTTGAGCAATCAGCCCCAGCATTTT. The encoded protein is CASSPVPGQGALSNQPQHF.

The chain has TRBV4-1 and TRBJ2-4; 7 bases align to TRBD2. There are 13 residues in the CDR3. Germline lookup yields CDR1 MGHRA and CDR2 YSYEKL. The V segment lost 0 bases and the J segment 9 bases; nucleotides outside the gene matches: 2. The CDR3 sequence is CASSQDRGVIQYF. The CDR3 region has the DNA TGCGCCAGCAGCCAAGATCGGGGGGTCATTCAGTACTTC.

V gene TRBV19 combines with J gene TRBJ2-3, with 7 bases lining up with TRBD2. The CDR3 length is 16 residues. The J segment lost 2 bases and the V segment lost 5 bases, leaving 10 bases of the junction unmatched. CDR1 and CDR2 (germline): LNHDA, SQIVND (reference sequence). CDR3 DNA sequence: TGTGCCAGTAGTGTGGGGTCTAGCGGATACACAGATACGCAGTATTTT. Translated, it gives CASSVGSSGYTDTQYF.

The chain employs TRBV7-2 and TRBJ1-2; 7 bases line up with TRBD1. V gave up 4 bases and J gave up 5 bases; unmatched junction bases: 4. In germline, CDR1 is SGHTA, CDR2 FQGNSA. The CDR3 contains 13 residues. The CDR3, as DNA: TGTGCCAGCAGCTCTGACAGGGTTTATGGCTACACCTTC. It specifies CASSSDRVYGYTF.

The V and J genes are TRBV3-1 (or the pseudogene TRBV3-2) and TRBJ2-7, with TRBD2 identical over 9 bases. Germline CDR1 reads LGHDT; CDR2 reads YNNKEL (reference sequence). The CDR3 is 13 amino acids. J lost 7 bases, V lost 6 bases, and 7 bases had no gene match. The CDR3 is CASSFSGGKEQYF. For the CDR3, the DNA is TGTGCCAGCAGTTTTAGCGGGGGTAAGGAGCAGTACTTC.